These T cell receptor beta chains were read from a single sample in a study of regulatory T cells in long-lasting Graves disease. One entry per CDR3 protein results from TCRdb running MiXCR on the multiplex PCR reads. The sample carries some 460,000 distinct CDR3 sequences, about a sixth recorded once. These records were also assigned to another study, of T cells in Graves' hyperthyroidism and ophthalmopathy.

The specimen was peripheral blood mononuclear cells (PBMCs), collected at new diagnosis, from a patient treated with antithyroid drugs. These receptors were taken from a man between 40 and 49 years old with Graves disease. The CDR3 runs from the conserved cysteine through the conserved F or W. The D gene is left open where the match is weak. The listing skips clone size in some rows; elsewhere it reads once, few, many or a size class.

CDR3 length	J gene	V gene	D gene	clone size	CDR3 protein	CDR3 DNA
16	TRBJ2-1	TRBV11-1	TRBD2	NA	CASSLASGRRDNEQFF	TGTGCCAGCAGCTTAGCCAGCGGGAGGAGGGACAATGAGCAGTTCTTC
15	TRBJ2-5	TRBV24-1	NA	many	CATSDGTVPQETQYF	TGTGCCACCAGTGATGGGACCGTACCTCAAGAGACCCAGTACTTC
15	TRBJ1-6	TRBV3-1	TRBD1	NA	CASSYRSGGGSPLHF	TGTGCCAGCAGCTATAGGTCAGGGGGAGGTTCACCCCTCCACTTT
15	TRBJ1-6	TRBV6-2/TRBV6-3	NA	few	CASSYVIGGRSPLHF	TGTGCCAGCAGTTACGTCATCGGGGGCAGATCACCCCTCCACTTT
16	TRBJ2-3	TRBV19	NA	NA	CASSPRGWPSTDTQYF	TGTGCCAGTAGTCCCCGTGGGTGGCCCAGCACAGATACGCAGTATTTT
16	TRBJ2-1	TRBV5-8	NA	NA	CASSPDPDRKYNEQFF	TGTGCCAGCAGCCCAGACCCGGACAGAAAGTACAATGAGCAGTTCTTC
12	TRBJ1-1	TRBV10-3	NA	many	CAISGGHAEAFF	TGTGCCATCAGTGGGGGGCATGCTGAAGCTTTCTTT
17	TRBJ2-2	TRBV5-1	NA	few	CASSWGSRSGNTGELFF	TGCGCCAGCAGCTGGGGCAGCAGGTCGGGTAACACCGGGGAGCTGTTTTTT
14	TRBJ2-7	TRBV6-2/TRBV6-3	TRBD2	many	CASSYLAGVYEQYF	TGTGCCAGCAGTTACTTAGCGGGAGTGTACGAGCAGTACTTC
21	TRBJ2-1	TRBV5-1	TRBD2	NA	CASSPGLGLAGERGSYNEQSF	TGCGCCAGCAGCCCGGGGCTGGGACTAGCGGGAGAGAGAGGCTCCTACAATGAGCAGTCCTTC
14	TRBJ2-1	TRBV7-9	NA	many	CASSSRDPANEQFF	TGTGCCAGCAGCTCCCGGGACCCCGCCAATGAGCAGTTCTTC
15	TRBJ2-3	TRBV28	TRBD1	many	CASREIQGSTDTQYF	TGTGCCAGCAGGGAGATACAGGGGAGCACAGATACGCAGTATTTT
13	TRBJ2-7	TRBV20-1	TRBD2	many	CSASGRAAYEQYF	TGCAGTGCTAGTGGGAGGGCCGCCTACGAGCAGTACTTC
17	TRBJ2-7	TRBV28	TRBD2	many	CASTPQRRGGQTYEQYF	TGTGCCAGCACTCCGCAGCGGCGGGGGGGGCAGACCTACGAGCAGTACTTC
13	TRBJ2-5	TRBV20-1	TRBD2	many	CSASRIAGETQYF	TGCAGTGCTAGTCGAATAGCGGGAGAGACCCAGTACTTC
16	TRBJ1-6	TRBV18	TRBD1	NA	CASSLQGARNNSPLHF	TGTGCCAGCTCACTCCAGGGGGCGCGAAATAATTCACCCCTCCACTTT
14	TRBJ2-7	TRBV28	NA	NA	CASSSPSGTYEQYF	TGTGCCAGCAGTTCCCCTTCAGGAACCTACGAGCAGTACTTC
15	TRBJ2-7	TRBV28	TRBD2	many	CASRPPERGFYEQYF	TGTGCCAGCAGGCCGCCCGAGCGGGGGTTCTACGAGCAGTACTTC
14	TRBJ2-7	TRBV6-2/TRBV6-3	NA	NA	CASSAEDPPYEQYF	TGTGCCAGCAGTGCTGAGGATCCTCCCTACGAGCAGTACTTC
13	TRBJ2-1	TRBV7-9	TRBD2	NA	CASTLSGRGEQFF	TGTGCCAGCACCCTTAGCGGGAGAGGGGAGCAGTTCTTC
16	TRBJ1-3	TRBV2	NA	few	CASSHRGIRSGNTIYF	TGTGCCAGCAGCCATAGGGGAATTCGCTCTGGAAACACCATATATTTT
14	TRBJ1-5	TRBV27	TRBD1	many	CASCDRGRGQPQHF	TGTGCCAGCTGTGACAGGGGGCGCGGACAGCCCCAGCATTTT
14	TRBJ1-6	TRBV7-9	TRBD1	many	CASSRGQGSSPLHF	TGTGCCAGCAGTAGGGGACAGGGATCTTCACCCCTCCACTTT
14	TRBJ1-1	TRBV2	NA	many	CASSESARRTEAFF	TGTGCCAGCAGTGAATCGGCCAGGAGGACTGAAGCTTTCTTT
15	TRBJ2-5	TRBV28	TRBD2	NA	CASSSLAGVGETQYF	TGTGCCAGCAGTTCCTTAGCGGGAGTGGGGGAGACCCAGTACTTC
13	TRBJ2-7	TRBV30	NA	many	CAWSEAKAWGQYF	TGTGCCTGGAGTGAGGCAAAGGCCTGGGGGCAGTACTTC
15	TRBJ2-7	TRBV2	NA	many	CASSETRPTGYEQYF	TGTGCCAGCAGTGAAACTAGGCCCACCGGCTACGAGCAGTACTTC
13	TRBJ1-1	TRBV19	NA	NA	CASKNRPYTEAFF	TGTGCCAGTAAAAACAGGCCCTACACTGAAGCTTTCTTT
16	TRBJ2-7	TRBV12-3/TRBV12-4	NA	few	CASSTRGGAVSYEQYF	TGTGCCAGCAGTACTAGGGGGGGGGCGGTATCCTACGAGCAGTACTTC
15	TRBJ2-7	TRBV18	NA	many	CASSPRATARYEQYF	TGTGCCAGCTCACCTCGGGCTACAGCGAGGTACGAGCAGTACTTC
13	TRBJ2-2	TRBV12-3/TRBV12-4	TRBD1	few	CASSLRDRGELFF	TGTGCCAGCAGTCTCCGGGACAGGGGGGAGCTGTTTTTT
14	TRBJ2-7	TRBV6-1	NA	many	CASQRGGATPKIHF	TGTGCCAGCCAAAGGGGGGGGGCGACTCCTAAAATCCACTTC
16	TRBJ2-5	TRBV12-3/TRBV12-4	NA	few	CASSLDDLGRQETQYF	TGTGCCAGCAGTTTGGACGACTTGGGGAGGCAAGAGACCCAGTACTTC
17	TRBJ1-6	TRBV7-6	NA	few	CASSTTGTPTYNSPLHF	TGTGCCAGCAGCACGACCGGGACACCAACTTATAATTCACCCCTCCACTTT
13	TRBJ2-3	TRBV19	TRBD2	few	CASDSGRKDTQYF	TGTGCCAGTGATAGCGGGAGGAAAGATACGCAGTATTTT
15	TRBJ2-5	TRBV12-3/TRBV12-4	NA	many	CASSPTGPNGETQYF	TGTGCCAGCAGTCCAACCGGGCCAAACGGGGAGACCCAGTACTTC
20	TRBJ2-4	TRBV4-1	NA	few	CASSQSQIPTGLVAKNIQYF	TGCGCCAGCAGCCAATCTCAGATACCCACGGGTCTCGTAGCCAAAAACATTCAGTACTTC
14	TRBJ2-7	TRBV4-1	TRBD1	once	CASSHPGQTYEQYF	TGCGCCAGCAGCCACCCGGGACAGACTTACGAGCAGTACTTC
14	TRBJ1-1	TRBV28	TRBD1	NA	CASRSLDRGPEAFF	TGTGCCAGCAGGAGCCTTGACAGGGGGCCTGAAGCTTTCTTT
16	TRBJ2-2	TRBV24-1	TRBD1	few	CATSDWDRTATGELFF	TGTGCCACCAGTGATTGGGACAGGACCGCCACCGGGGAGCTGTTTTTT
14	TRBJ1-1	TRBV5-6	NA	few	CASSLGGLMSEAFF	TGTGCCAGCAGCTTAGGGGGTTTGATGTCTGAAGCTTTCTTT
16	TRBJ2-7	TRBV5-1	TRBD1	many	CASSAPSGTGTYEQYF	TGCGCCAGCAGCGCCCCCTCCGGGACAGGGACCTACGAGCAGTACTTC
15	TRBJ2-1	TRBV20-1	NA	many	CSYGASAFSYNEQFF	TGCAGTTATGGCGCTAGCGCCTTCTCCTACAATGAGCAGTTCTTC
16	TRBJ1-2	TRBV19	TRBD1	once	CATFQPGQGGSYGYTF	TGTGCCACCTTCCAACCGGGACAGGGGGGAAGTTATGGCTACACCTTC
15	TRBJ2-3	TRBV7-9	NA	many	CASRHVTGAPDTQYF	TGTGCCAGCAGACACGTCACGGGAGCCCCAGATACGCAGTATTTT
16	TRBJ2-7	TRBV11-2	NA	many	CASSLTDGQLPYEQYF	TGTGCCAGCAGCTTAACCGATGGACAGCTACCCTACGAGCAGTACTTC